The 11 T cell receptor beta chains below were found in one sample sequenced in a study of coeliac disease. Sequencing was performed with immunoSEQ multiplex PCR; in TCRdb, only in-frame clones are kept and a portion is missing. The data contain around 1,100 clones, 58% of them singletons. Sequencing input: intraepithelial lymphocytes from the gut. These TCRs come from a man aged 65 to 79 without celiac disease.

This clone qualifies as large. In the same sample, other DNA sequences code for this CDR3. CDR3 DNA: TGTGCCAGCAGCGAGACAGAGTCTGGGGCCAACGTCCTGACTTTC. This codes for CASSETESGANVLTF. This rearrangement joins TRBV7-9 to TRBJ2-6; maybe TRBD1 (5 bases). Between the trimmed V and J ends, which lost 5 bases and 1 base, there was a span of 9 bases. The germline V gene encodes CDR1 SEHNR and CDR2 FQNEAQ (reference sequence). The CDR3 is 15 residues long. The full variable domain, its missing parts supplied by reference TRBV7-9 and TRBJ2-6, is DTGVSQNPRHKITKRGQNVTFRCDPISEHNRLYWYRQTLGQGPEFLTYFQNEAQLEKSRLLSDRFSAERPKGSFSTLEIQRTEQGDSAMYLCASSETESGANVLTFGAGSRLTVL.

This clone was recorded a few times. The chain links TRBV28 to TRBJ2-1; 8 nucleotides line up with TRBD1. The CDR3 is 15 residues long. Germline lookup yields CDR1 MDHEN and CDR2 SYDVKM. V lost 2 bases and J lost 9; bases outside the gene matches: 9. The chain's CDR3 is CASSLMGVQGVEQFF. The CDR3 DNA is TGTGCCAGCAGTTTAATGGGTGTACAGGGGGTTGAGCAGTTCTTC.

J is TRBJ2-1 and V is TRBV11-1, with TRBD2 identical over 14 bases. CDR1 and CDR2 (germline): SGHAT, FQDESV (reference sequence). The CDR3 sequence is 16 residues long. V lost 3 bases and J lost 8; bases outside the gene matches: 6. The CDR3 spells CASSFLTSGGVDEQFF. The CDR3 coding sequence is TGTGCCAGCAGCTTTCTGACTAGCGGGGGGGTTGATGAGCAGTTCTTC.

This clone was seen once. The chain links TRBV4-2 to TRBJ2-5; 11 bases are shared with TRBD2. There are 17 residues in the CDR3. J gave up 7 bases and V 2 bases, and 12 bases lay outside the gene matches. Looked up from germline, CDR1 is LGHNA and CDR2 is YNFKEQ. CDR3 DNA sequence: TGTGCCAGCAGCCAACCGGGGGGACTAGCGGTGTTCGGGACCCAGTACTTC. Translated: CASSQPGGLAVFGTQYF.

The chain has TRBV11-1 and TRBJ2-1, with a tentative D call TRBD2 (5 bases). The CDR3 totals 13 residues. V lost 0 bases and J lost 5, with 5 bases in between. Germline V gene data show CDR1 as SGHAT and CDR2 as FQDESV (reference sequence). This CDR3 is CASSLAGDNEQFF. The CDR3 DNA sequence: TGTGCCAGCAGCTTAGCCGGGGACAATGAGCAGTTCTTC. Looking up the rest from reference TRBV11-1 and TRBJ2-1 gives the full variable domain: EAEVAQSPRYKITEKSQAVAFWCDPISGHATLYWYRQILGQGPELLVQFQDESVVDDSQLPKDRFSAERLKGVDSTLKIQPAELGDSAMYLCASSLAGDNEQFFGPGTRLTVL.

This clone is a singleton in its sample. The chain links TRBV4-2 to TRBJ2-7, with D possibly TRBD1 on 5 matching bases. The germline gives CDR1 LGHNA, CDR2 YNFKEQ. The CDR3 totals 13 residues. V gave up 5 bases and J gave up 7 bases, with 15 bases separating them. The CDR3 nucleotides read TGTGCCAGCAGCGGAGTAGGTGGGGCGGAGCAGTACTTC. It encodes CASSGVGGAEQYF.

In DNA form, the CDR3 reads TGTGCCAGCAGCCGGCGGCAGGGAGAAAAACTGTTTTTT. It encodes CASSRRQGEKLFF. J is TRBJ1-4 and V is TRBV7-8; D may be TRBD1 (5 bases). This CDR3 region has 13 residues. Germline CDR1 is SGHVS and CDR2 is FQNEAQ. V lost 5 bases to trimming and J lost 8 bases, with 12 bases between them.

The chain carries TRBV6-1 and TRBJ1-5; a possible D gene is TRBD1 (5 bases). In germline, CDR1 is MNHNS, CDR2 SASEGT. The CDR3 consists of 14 residues. Deletions cut 4 bases from V and 7 bases from J, with 14 bases between. The chain's CDR3 is CASSGSRDSQPQHF. DNA of the CDR3: TGTGCCAGCAGTGGGTCCAGGGACTCCCAGCCCCAGCATTTT.

In its sample, this clone ranks as hyperexpanded. Within the sample, other DNA sequences also encode this same CDR3. The chain is built from TRBV15 and TRBJ1-4; the D gene is possibly TRBD1 (5 bases). V lost 1 base and J lost 5, with 11 bases in between. Germline CDR1 is LNHNV and CDR2 is YYDKDF (reference sequence). This CDR3 spans 15 amino acids. CDR3 DNA: TGTGCCACCAGCAGAGTAGGGGACTCGAATGAAAAACTGTTTTTT. It specifies CATSRVGDSNEKLFF. Based on the CDR3 plus reference TRBV15 and TRBJ1-4, the full variable domain is DAMVIQNPRYQVTQFGKPVTLSCSQTLNHNVMYWYQQKSSQAPKLLFHYYDKDFNNEADTPDNFQSRRPNTSFCFLDIRSPGLGDTAMYLCATSRVGDSNEKLFFGSGTQLSVL.

The chain employs TRBV6-4 and TRBJ1-1, with D possibly TRBD1 on 5 matching bases. This CDR3 region has 16 residues. The V and J ends lost 4 bases and 1 base respectively, with 16 bases between them. Per germline, CDR1 MRHNA and CDR2 SNTAGT. The CDR3 is CASSAQPRARNTEAFF. The CDR3 DNA is TGTGCCAGCAGTGCCCAACCCAGGGCGAGGAACACTGAAGCTTTCTTT.

This rearrangement joins TRBV7-2 to TRBJ2-1; no firm D call. CDR1 is SGHTA and CDR2 is FQGNSA in the germline V gene. This CDR3 comprises 14 residues. Trimming pared 3 bases from V and 6 bases from J, leaving 12 bases between. The CDR3 spells CASSFGPNSNEQFF. The CDR3 region has the DNA TGTGCCAGCAGCTTTGGCCCCAATTCCAATGAGCAGTTCTTC.